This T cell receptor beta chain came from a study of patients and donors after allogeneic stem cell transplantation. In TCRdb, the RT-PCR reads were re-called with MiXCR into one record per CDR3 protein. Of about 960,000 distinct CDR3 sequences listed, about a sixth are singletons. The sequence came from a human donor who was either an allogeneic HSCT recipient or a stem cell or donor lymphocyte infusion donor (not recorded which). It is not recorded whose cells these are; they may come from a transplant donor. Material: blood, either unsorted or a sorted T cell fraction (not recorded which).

The CDR3 DNA sequence: TGCAGTGCTAGAGGTTGGCTAGCGGGACGCACAGATACGCAGTATTTT. Protein product: CSARGWLAGRTDTQYF. This chain uses TRBV20-1 with TRBJ2-3, with 9 bases identical to TRBD2. Germline loops: CDR1 DFQATT, CDR2 SNEGSKA (reference sequence). The CDR3 loop spans 16 amino acids. V dropped 1 base and J dropped 1; count of bases not matched to a gene: 6.